The clone carrying this T cell receptor (beta chain) was recorded a few times. Its antigen is still unknown. A much larger clone is a single base away; this may be a read error. V lost 5 bases to trimming and J lost 8 bases; unmatched junction nucleotides: 7. This CDR3 comprises 13 residues. Next came a second PCR, run for about 6 to 12 cycles, which used a sample-barcoded 5' primer along with a J-beta primer mix. A 12-random-nucleotide template-switch adaptor tagged each cDNA molecule. Each sample yielded at least 2.5 million CDR3-containing paired-end reads. Using its own MiXCR run on the 5' RACE reads, TCRdb lists one record per CDR3 protein. The table records some 1.5 million distinct CDR3 sequences, 28% of them present only once. This record belongs to a study of blood T cells in healthy people across ages. Study-wide points: TCR beta diversity tracked closely with naive T cell percentage. Not knowing donor CMV status may have confounded expanded clonotype changes.

The rearrangement joins TRBV12-3 or TRBV12-4 to TRBJ1-2; TRBD1 agrees at 8 bases. This clonotype originated in a woman aged 25-40 years in good health. Sequencing input: blood. CDR3 sequence reads: CASSIDRGGGYTF. The CDR3 DNA follows: TGTGCCAGCAGTATAGACAGGGGTGGGGGCTACACCTTC.